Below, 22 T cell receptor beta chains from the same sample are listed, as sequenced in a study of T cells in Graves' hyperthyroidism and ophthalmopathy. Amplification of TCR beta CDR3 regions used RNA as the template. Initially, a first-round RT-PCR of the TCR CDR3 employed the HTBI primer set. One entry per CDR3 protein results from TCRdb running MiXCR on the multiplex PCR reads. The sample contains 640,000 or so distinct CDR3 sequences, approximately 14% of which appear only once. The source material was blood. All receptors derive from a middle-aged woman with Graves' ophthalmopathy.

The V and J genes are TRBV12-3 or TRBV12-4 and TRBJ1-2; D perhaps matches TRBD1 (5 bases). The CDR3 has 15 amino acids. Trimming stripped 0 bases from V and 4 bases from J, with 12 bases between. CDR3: CASSLAVGQSYGYTF. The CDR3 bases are TGTGCCAGCAGTTTAGCGGTGGGGCAAAGCTATGGCTACACCTTC.

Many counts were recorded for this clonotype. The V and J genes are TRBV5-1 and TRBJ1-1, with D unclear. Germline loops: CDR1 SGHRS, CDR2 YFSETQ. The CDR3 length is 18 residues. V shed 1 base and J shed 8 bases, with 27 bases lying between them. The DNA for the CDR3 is TGCGCCAGCAGCTTGTATCCACGGAGTGAAGTAGCCGCGGGAGAAGCTTTCTTT. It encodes CASSLYPRSEVAAGEAFF.

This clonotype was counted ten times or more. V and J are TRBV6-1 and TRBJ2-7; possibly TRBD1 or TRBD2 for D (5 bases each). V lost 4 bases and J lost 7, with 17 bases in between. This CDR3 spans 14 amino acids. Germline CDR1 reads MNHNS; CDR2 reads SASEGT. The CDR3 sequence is CASSGSGTRGEQYF. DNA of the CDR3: TGTGCCAGCAGTGGCTCCGGGACCAGAGGGGAGCAGTACTTC.

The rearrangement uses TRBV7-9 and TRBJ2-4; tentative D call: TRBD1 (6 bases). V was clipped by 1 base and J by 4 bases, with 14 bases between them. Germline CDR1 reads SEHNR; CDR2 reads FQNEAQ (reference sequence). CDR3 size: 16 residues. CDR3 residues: CASSLEYEQGKNIQYF. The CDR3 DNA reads TGTGCCAGCAGCTTAGAATACGAACAGGGAAAAAACATTCAGTACTTC.

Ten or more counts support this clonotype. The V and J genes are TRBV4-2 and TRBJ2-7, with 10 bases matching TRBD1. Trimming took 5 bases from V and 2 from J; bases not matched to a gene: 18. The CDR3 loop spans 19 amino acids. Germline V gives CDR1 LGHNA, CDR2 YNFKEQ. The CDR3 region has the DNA TGTGCCAGCAGCGGACCCGGGACAGGGGTTTTCGTTCCGACCTACGAGCAGTACTTC. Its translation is CASSGPGTGVFVPTYEQYF.

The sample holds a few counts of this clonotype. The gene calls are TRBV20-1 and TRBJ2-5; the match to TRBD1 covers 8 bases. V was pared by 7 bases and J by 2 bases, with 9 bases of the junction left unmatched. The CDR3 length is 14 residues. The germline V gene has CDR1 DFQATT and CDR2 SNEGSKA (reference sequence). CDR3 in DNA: TGCAGTGGACTGATAACAGGGGGGCAAGAGACCCAGTACTTC. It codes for CSGLITGGQETQYF.

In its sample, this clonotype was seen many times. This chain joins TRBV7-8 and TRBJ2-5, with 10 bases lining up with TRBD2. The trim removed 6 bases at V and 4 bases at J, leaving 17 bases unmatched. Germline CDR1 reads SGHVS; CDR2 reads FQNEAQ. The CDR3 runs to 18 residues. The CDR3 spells CASSKDTDRAGGSETQYF. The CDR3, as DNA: TGTGCCAGCAGTAAAGATACGGACAGAGCGGGAGGGTCAGAGACCCAGTACTTC.

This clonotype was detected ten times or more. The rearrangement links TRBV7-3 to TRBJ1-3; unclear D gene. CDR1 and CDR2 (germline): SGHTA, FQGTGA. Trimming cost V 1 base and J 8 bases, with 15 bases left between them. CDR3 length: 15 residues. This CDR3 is CASSLKPPGGDTIYF. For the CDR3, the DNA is TGTGCCAGCAGCTTAAAGCCCCCGGGCGGGGACACCATATATTTT.

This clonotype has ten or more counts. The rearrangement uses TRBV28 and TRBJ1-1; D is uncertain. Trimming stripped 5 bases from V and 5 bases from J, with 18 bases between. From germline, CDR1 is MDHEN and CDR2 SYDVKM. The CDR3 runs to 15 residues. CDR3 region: CASSAPRTGKTEAFF. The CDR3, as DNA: TGTGCCAGCAGTGCCCCTAGGACGGGGAAGACTGAAGCTTTCTTT.

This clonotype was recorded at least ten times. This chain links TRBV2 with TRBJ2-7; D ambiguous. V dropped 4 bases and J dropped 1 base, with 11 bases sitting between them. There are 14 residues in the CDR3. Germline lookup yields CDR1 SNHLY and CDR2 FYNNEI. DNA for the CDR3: TGTGCCAGCAGTGGATTTAGAGAATCCTACGAGCAGTACTTC. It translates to CASSGFRESYEQYF.

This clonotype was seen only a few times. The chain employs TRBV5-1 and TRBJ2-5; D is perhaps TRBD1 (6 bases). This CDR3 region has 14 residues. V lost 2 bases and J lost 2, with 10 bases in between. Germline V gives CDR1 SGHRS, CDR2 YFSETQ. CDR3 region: CASSFGQKQETQYF. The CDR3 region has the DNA TGCGCCAGCAGCTTTGGACAGAAGCAAGAGACCCAGTACTTC.

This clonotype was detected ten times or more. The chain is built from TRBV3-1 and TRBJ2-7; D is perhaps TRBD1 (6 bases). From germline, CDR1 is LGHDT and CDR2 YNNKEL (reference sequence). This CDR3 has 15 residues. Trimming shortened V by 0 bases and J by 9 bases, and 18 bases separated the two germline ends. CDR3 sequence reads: CASSQDSTLIRGQYF. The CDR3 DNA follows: TGTGCCAGCAGCCAAGACTCGACGCTTATCAGGGGGCAGTACTTC.

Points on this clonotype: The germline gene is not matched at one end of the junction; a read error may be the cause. The CDR3 bases are TGTGCCAGCAGTCCTCCAGGGGGTCAAGAGACCAAGTACTTC. The encoded protein is CASSPPGGQETKYF. The V and J genes are TRBV11-2 and TRBJ2-5; 7 bases align to TRBD1. Germline-derived CDR1 and CDR2 are SGHAT and FQNNGV. The CDR3 spans 14 residues.

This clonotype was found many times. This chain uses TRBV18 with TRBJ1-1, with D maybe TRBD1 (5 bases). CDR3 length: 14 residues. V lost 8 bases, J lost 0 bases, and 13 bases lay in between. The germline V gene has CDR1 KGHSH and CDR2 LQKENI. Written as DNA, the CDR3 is TGTGCCAGCAGCCCCGGGGGGATGAACACTGAAGCTTTCTTT. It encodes CASSPGGMNTEAFF.

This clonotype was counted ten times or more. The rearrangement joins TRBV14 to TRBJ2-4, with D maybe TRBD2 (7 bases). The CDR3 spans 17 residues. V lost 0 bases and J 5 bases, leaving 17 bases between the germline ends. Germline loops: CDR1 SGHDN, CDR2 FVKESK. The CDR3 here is CASSQEGGGRRQNIQYF. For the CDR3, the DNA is TGTGCCAGCAGCCAAGAAGGGGGGGGCCGGAGGCAAAACATTCAGTACTTC.

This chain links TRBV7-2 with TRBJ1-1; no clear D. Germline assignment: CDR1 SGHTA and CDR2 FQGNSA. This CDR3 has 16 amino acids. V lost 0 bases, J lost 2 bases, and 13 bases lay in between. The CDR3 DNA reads TGTGCCAGCAGCTTAGCGCGTCAGGACCTTAACACTGAAGCTTTCTTT. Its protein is CASSLARQDLNTEAFF.

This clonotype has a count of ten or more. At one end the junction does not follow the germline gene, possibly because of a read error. CDR3 sequence reads: CSAGDETQYF. CDR3 bases: TGCAGTGCTGGAGATGAGACCCAGTACTTC. V is TRBV20-1 and J is TRBJ2-5, with no clear D. This CDR3 comprises 10 residues. Per germline, CDR1 DFQATT and CDR2 SNEGSKA (reference sequence).

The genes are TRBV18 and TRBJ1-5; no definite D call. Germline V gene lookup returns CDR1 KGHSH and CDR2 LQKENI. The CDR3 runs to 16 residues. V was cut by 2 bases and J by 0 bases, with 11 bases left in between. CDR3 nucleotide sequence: TGTGCCAGCTCACCAAGGGCAGTCCATAGCAATCAGCCCCAGCATTTT. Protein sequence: CASSPRAVHSNQPQHF.

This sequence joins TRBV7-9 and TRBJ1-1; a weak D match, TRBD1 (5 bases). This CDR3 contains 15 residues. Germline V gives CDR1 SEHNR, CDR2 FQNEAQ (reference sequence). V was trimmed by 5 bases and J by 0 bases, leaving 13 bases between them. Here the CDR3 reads CASSAGLTMNTEAFF. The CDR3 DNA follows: TGTGCCAGCAGCGCGGGACTGACCATGAACACTGAAGCTTTCTTT.

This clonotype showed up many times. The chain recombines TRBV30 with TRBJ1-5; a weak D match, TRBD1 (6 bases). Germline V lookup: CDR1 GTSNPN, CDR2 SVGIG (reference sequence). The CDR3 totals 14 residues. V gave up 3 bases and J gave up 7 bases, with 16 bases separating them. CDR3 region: CAWRDTGREQPQHF. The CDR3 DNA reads TGTGCCTGGAGAGATACAGGGAGAGAACAGCCCCAGCATTTT.

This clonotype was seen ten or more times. CDR3 in amino acids: CASSEFAGAGQGSNTEAFF. CDR3 bases: TGTGCCAGCAGTGAATTCGCAGGCGCTGGGCAGGGCAGTAACACTGAAGCTTTCTTT. This sequence joins TRBV25-1 and TRBJ1-1; TRBD1 might be the D (5 bases). CDR1 and CDR2 from the germline V gene are MGHDK and SYGVNS. Between the trimmed V and J ends, which lost 1 base and 2 bases, there was a span of 23 bases. The CDR3 totals 19 residues.

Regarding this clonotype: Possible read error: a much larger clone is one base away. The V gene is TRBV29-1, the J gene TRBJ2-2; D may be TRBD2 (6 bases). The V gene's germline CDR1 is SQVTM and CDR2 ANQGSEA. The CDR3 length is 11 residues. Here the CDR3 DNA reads TGTGGCGGGCGGGGCCCCGGGGAGCTGTTTTTT. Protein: CGGRGPGELFF.